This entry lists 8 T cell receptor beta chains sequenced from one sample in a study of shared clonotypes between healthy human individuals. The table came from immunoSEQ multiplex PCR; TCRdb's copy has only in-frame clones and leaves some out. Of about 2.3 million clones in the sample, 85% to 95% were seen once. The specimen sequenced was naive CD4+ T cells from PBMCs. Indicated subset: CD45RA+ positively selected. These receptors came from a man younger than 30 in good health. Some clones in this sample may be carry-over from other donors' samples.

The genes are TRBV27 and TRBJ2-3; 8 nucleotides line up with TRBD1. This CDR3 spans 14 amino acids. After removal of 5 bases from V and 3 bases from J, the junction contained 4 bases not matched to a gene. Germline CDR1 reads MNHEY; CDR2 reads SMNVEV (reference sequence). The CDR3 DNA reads TGTGCCAGCAGTCGGAGGACAGGGACAGATACGCAGTATTTT. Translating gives CASSRRTGTDTQYF.

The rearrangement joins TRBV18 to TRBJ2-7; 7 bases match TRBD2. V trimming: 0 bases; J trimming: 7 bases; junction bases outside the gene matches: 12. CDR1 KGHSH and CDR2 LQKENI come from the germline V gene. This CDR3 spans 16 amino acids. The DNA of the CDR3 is TGTGCCAGCTCACCACCTTGGGGGAGGGAACAAGGAGAGCAGTACTTC. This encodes CASSPPWGREQGEQYF.

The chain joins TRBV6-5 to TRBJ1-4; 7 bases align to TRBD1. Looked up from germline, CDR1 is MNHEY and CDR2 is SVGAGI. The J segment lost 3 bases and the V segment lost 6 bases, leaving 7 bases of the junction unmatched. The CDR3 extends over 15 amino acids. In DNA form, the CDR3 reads TGTGCCAGCAGCCGCAGACAGGGATCTAATGAAAAACTGTTTTTT. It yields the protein CASSRRQGSNEKLFF.

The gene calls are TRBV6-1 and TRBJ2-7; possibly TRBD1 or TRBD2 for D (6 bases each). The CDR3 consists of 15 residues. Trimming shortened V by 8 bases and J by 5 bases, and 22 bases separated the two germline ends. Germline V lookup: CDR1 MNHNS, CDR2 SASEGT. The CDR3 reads CASARRGLSGDEQYF. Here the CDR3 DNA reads TGTGCCAGCGCAAGGAGGGGTCTCTCAGGGGACGAGCAGTACTTC.

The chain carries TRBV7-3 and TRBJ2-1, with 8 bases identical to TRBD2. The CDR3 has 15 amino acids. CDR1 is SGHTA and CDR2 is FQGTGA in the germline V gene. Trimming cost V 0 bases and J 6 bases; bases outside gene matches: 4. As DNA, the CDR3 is TGTGCCAGCAGCTTAACGAAGCGGGAGACCAATGAGCAGTTCTTC. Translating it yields CASSLTKRETNEQFF.

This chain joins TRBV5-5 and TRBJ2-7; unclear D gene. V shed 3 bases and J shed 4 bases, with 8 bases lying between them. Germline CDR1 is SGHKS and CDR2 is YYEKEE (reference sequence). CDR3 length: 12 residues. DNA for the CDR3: TGTGCCAGCAGCTCCTATAGTTACGAGCAGTACTTC. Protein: CASSSYSYEQYF.

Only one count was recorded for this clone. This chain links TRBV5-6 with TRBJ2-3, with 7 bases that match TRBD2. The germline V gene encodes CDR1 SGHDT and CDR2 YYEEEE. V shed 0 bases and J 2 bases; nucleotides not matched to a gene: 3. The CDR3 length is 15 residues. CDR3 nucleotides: TGTGCCAGCAGCTTGGTGGGAGGGGCCACAGATACGCAGTATTTT. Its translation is CASSLVGGATDTQYF.

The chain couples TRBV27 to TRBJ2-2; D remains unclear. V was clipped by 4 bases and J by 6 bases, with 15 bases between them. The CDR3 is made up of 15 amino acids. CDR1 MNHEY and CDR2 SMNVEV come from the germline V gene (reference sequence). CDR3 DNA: TGTGCCAGCAGTTCACCGGCGTCTACGGCCGGGGAGCTGTTTTTT. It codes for CASSSPASTAGELFF.